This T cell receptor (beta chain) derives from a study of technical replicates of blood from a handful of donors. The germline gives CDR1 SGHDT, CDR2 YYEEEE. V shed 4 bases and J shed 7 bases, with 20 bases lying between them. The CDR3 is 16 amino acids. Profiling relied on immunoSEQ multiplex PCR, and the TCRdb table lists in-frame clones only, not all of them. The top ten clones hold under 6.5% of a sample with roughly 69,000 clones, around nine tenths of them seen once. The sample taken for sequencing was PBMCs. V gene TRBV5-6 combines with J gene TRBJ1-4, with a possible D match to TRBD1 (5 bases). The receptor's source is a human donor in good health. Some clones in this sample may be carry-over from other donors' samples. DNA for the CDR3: TGTGCCAGCAGCCCCGCTTCAGCCAGGGTGACTGAAAAACTGTTTTTT. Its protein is CASSPASARVTEKLFF.